Listed below are T cell receptor beta chains from one sample, sequenced in a study of T cell responses to AZD1222 COVID-19 vaccine. The data were produced by immunoSEQ multiplex PCR, yet TCRdb's version contains in-frame clones alone and is incomplete. The sample carries 95,000 to 150,000 clones, 75% to 90% recorded once. The specimen was peripheral blood, collected on day 0 of AZD1222 vaccination. All receptors derive from an adult in good health. Both conserved end residues are part of each CDR3. A D gene is named only where the DNA matches it firmly. Size tells how often a clone was seen (once, few, many) or the class of an expanded clone, and some rows leave it out.

v_call: TRBV6-5; clone_size: once; d_call: .; j_call: TRBJ1-1; cdr3_aa: CASSSYREAFF; cdr3_nt: TGTGCCAGCAGTTCGTACAGAGAAGCTTTCTTT
v_call: TRBV4-3; clone_size: .; d_call: .; j_call: TRBJ2-7; cdr3_aa: CASSQESSRSYEQYF; cdr3_nt: TGCGCCAGCAGCCAAGAGAGTTCTAGATCCTACGAGCAGTACTTC
v_call: TRBV4-2; clone_size: few; d_call: .; j_call: TRBJ1-2; cdr3_aa: CASSQTGWGYTF; cdr3_nt: TGTGCCAGCAGCCAAACAGGCTGGGGCTACACCTTC
v_call: TRBV5-1; clone_size: .; d_call: TRBD2; j_call: TRBJ2-2; cdr3_aa: CASSLADSPLRGDTGELFF; cdr3_nt: TGCGCCAGCAGCTTGGCCGACTCCCCCCTTCGGGGGGACACCGGGGAGCTGTTTTTT
v_call: TRBV27; clone_size: .; d_call: .; j_call: TRBJ2-2; cdr3_aa: CASSYRAGELFF; cdr3_nt: TGTGCCAGCAGTTACAGGGCAGGGGAGCTGTTTTTT
v_call: TRBV18; clone_size: .; d_call: .; j_call: TRBJ2-5; cdr3_aa: CASSPRREETQYF; cdr3_nt: TGTGCCAGCTCACCGCGCCGTGAAGAGACCCAGTACTTC
v_call: TRBV10-2; clone_size: .; d_call: .; j_call: TRBJ2-1; cdr3_aa: CASTGEPPYNEQFF; cdr3_nt: TGCGCCAGCACCGGGGAGCCCCCCTACAATGAGCAGTTCTTC
v_call: TRBV11-2; clone_size: .; d_call: .; j_call: TRBJ1-6; cdr3_aa: CASAHPSSYNSPLHF; cdr3_nt: TGTGCCAGCGCACACCCCAGCTCCTATAATTCACCCCTCCACTTT
v_call: TRBV6-1; clone_size: .; d_call: .; j_call: TRBJ2-1; cdr3_aa: CASSEVEQVNEQFF; cdr3_nt: TGTGCCAGCAGTGAGGTCGAGCAGGTGAATGAGCAGTTCTTC
v_call: TRBV9; clone_size: .; d_call: TRBD1; j_call: TRBJ1-2; cdr3_aa: CASSTRTAQGAYGYTF; cdr3_nt: TGTGCCAGCAGCACGAGGACGGCACAGGGGGCATATGGCTACACCTTC
v_call: TRBV5-1; clone_size: .; d_call: TRBD1; j_call: TRBJ1-2; cdr3_aa: CASSLGQGAGYGYTF; cdr3_nt: TGCGCCAGCAGCTTGGGGCAGGGGGCCGGCTATGGCTACACCTTC
v_call: TRBV28; clone_size: .; d_call: .; j_call: TRBJ1-5; cdr3_aa: CASSRAGNQPQHF; cdr3_nt: TGTGCCAGCAGTCGAGCGGGCAATCAGCCCCAGCATTTT
v_call: TRBV7-2; clone_size: .; d_call: TRBD1; j_call: TRBJ1-2; cdr3_aa: CASSSRAGTGGDGYTF; cdr3_nt: TGTGCCAGCAGCTCTAGAGCCGGGACAGGGGGCGATGGCTACACCTTC
v_call: TRBV3-1/TRBV3-2; clone_size: .; d_call: .; j_call: TRBJ1-6; cdr3_aa: CASSGATGSNSPLHF; cdr3_nt: TGTGCCAGCAGCGGTGCGACAGGCTCCAATTCACCCCTCCACTTT
v_call: TRBV27; clone_size: .; d_call: .; j_call: TRBJ2-7; cdr3_aa: CASSSTPQGRQYF; cdr3_nt: TGTGCCAGCAGTTCCACACCCCAAGGGAGGCAGTACTTC
v_call: TRBV18; clone_size: .; d_call: .; j_call: TRBJ1-1; cdr3_aa: CASSPPLKAEAFF; cdr3_nt: TGTGCCAGCTCACCACCCCTGAAGGCTGAAGCTTTCTTT
v_call: TRBV6-5; clone_size: .; d_call: TRBD2; j_call: TRBJ2-7; cdr3_aa: CASRSGTSGTYEQYF; cdr3_nt: TGTGCCAGCAGGTCCGGGACTAGCGGGACGTACGAGCAGTACTTC
v_call: TRBV4-3; clone_size: .; d_call: .; j_call: TRBJ2-2; cdr3_aa: CASRMTRNTGELFF; cdr3_nt: TGCGCCAGCCGTATGACACGGAACACCGGGGAGCTGTTTTTT
v_call: TRBV5-6; clone_size: .; d_call: .; j_call: TRBJ2-3; cdr3_aa: CASSPRTTPVTQYF; cdr3_nt: TGTGCCAGCAGCCCAAGGACAACCCCGGTTACGCAGTATTTT
v_call: TRBV5-1; clone_size: once; d_call: TRBD2; j_call: TRBJ2-5; cdr3_aa: CASSLDPLTSGKAETQYF; cdr3_nt: TGCGCCAGCAGCTTGGACCCCCTGACTAGCGGGAAGGCAGAGACCCAGTACTTC
v_call: TRBV7-2; clone_size: .; d_call: .; j_call: TRBJ1-1; cdr3_aa: CASSSGPGRTEAFF; cdr3_nt: TGTGCCAGCAGCTCGGGCCCAGGCCGCACTGAAGCTTTCTTT
v_call: TRBV29-1; clone_size: .; d_call: .; j_call: TRBJ2-4; cdr3_aa: CSVATSLGKNIQYF; cdr3_nt: TGCAGCGTCGCTACTAGTTTAGGCAAAAACATTCAGTACTTC
v_call: TRBV7-2; clone_size: .; d_call: .; j_call: TRBJ2-7; cdr3_aa: CASSLNSWGSKYEQYF; cdr3_nt: TGTGCCAGCAGCTTAAATAGCTGGGGCTCCAAATACGAGCAGTACTTC
v_call: TRBV19; clone_size: .; d_call: .; j_call: TRBJ2-7; cdr3_aa: CASSDGWGLIHEQYF; cdr3_nt: TGTGCCAGTAGTGATGGCTGGGGGCTAATCCACGAGCAGTACTTC
v_call: TRBV2; clone_size: .; d_call: .; j_call: TRBJ1-5; cdr3_aa: CASSVGRDQPQHF; cdr3_nt: TGTGCCAGCAGTGTGGGACGCGATCAGCCCCAGCATTTT
v_call: TRBV19; clone_size: .; d_call: .; j_call: TRBJ2-7; cdr3_aa: CASSAAGSSYEQYF; cdr3_nt: TGTGCCAGCTCGGCGGCGGGGAGCTCCTACGAGCAGTACTTC
v_call: TRBV18; clone_size: .; d_call: .; j_call: TRBJ1-5; cdr3_aa: CASSPRQSNQPQHF; cdr3_nt: TGTGCCAGCTCACCCAGACAGAGCAATCAGCCCCAGCATTTT
v_call: TRBV27; clone_size: .; d_call: TRBD2; j_call: TRBJ2-7; cdr3_aa: CASSPRTSGAYEQYF; cdr3_nt: TGTGCCAGCAGTCCCCGGACTAGCGGGGCCTACGAGCAGTACTTC
v_call: TRBV11-2; clone_size: .; d_call: .; j_call: TRBJ2-5; cdr3_aa: CASRTLGGRTSETQYF; cdr3_nt: TGTGCCAGCAGGACACTCGGGGGACGGACGAGCGAGACCCAGTACTTC
v_call: TRBV5-4; clone_size: .; d_call: TRBD2; j_call: TRBJ2-2; cdr3_aa: CASSLATGGANTGELFF; cdr3_nt: TGTGCCAGCAGCTTGGCGACGGGGGGGGCTAACACCGGGGAGCTGTTTTTT
v_call: TRBV20-1; clone_size: .; d_call: .; j_call: TRBJ2-5; cdr3_aa: CSAGRTETQYF; cdr3_nt: TGCAGTGCTGGGAGGACGGAGACCCAGTACTTC
v_call: TRBV27; clone_size: .; d_call: .; j_call: TRBJ1-4; cdr3_aa: CASSLDRSPRWEKLFF; cdr3_nt: TGTGCCAGCAGTTTAGACAGGTCCCCCCGATGGGAAAAACTGTTTTTT
v_call: TRBV7-9; clone_size: .; d_call: .; j_call: TRBJ1-5; cdr3_aa: CASSLSTGSGTNQPQHF; cdr3_nt: TGTGCCAGCAGCTTAAGCACCGGTTCCGGCACCAATCAGCCCCAGCATTTT
v_call: TRBV7-9; clone_size: .; d_call: .; j_call: TRBJ2-7; cdr3_aa: CASSSRGDSYEQYF; cdr3_nt: TGTGCCAGCAGCTCAAGGGGGGACTCCTACGAGCAGTACTTC
v_call: TRBV6-5; clone_size: once; d_call: TRBD1; j_call: TRBJ2-7; cdr3_aa: CASSYGTGGDEQYF; cdr3_nt: TGTGCCAGCAGTTATGGGACAGGGGGCGACGAGCAGTACTTC
v_call: TRBV19; clone_size: .; d_call: TRBD1; j_call: TRBJ1-4; cdr3_aa: CASSARTGGYNEKLFF; cdr3_nt: TGTGCCAGTAGTGCCCGGACAGGGGGATATAACGAAAAACTGTTTTTT
v_call: TRBV4-3; clone_size: .; d_call: .; j_call: TRBJ1-1; cdr3_aa: CASSQEGSHTEAFF; cdr3_nt: TGCGCCAGCAGCCAAGAAGGGAGTCACACTGAAGCTTTCTTT
v_call: TRBV12-3/TRBV12-4; clone_size: .; d_call: .; j_call: TRBJ2-1; cdr3_aa: CASSHVGHNEQFF; cdr3_nt: TGTGCCAGCAGTCACGTGGGTCACAATGAGCAGTTCTTC
v_call: TRBV19; clone_size: .; d_call: TRBD1; j_call: TRBJ2-1; cdr3_aa: CASTPGTAYNEQFF; cdr3_nt: TGTGCCAGTACTCCCGGGACAGCGTACAATGAGCAGTTCTTC
v_call: TRBV5-4; clone_size: .; d_call: .; j_call: TRBJ1-1; cdr3_aa: CASSPGTVVTEAFF; cdr3_nt: TGTGCCAGCAGCCCGGGGACCGTGGTCACTGAAGCTTTCTTT
v_call: TRBV28; clone_size: .; d_call: .; j_call: TRBJ2-4; cdr3_aa: CASSAGQWIQYF; cdr3_nt: TGTGCCAGCAGTGCTGGACAGTGGATTCAGTACTTC
v_call: TRBV5-5; clone_size: .; d_call: .; j_call: TRBJ1-2; cdr3_aa: CASSRASQGYGYTF; cdr3_nt: TGTGCCAGCAGTCGGGCCTCTCAGGGCTATGGCTACACCTTC
v_call: TRBV4-1; clone_size: .; d_call: TRBD2; j_call: TRBJ2-3; cdr3_aa: CASRGPTSGGVGTQYF; cdr3_nt: TGCGCCAGCAGGGGACCTACTAGCGGAGGCGTTGGTACGCAGTATTTT
v_call: TRBV10-3; clone_size: .; d_call: .; j_call: TRBJ2-3; cdr3_aa: CATRQQGATDTQYF; cdr3_nt: TGTGCCACACGACAGCAGGGAGCCACAGATACGCAGTATTTT
v_call: TRBV19; clone_size: .; d_call: .; j_call: TRBJ1-4; cdr3_aa: CATSDRTVEKLFF; cdr3_nt: TGTGCCACCTCAGACCGGACAGTTGAAAAACTGTTTTTT
v_call: TRBV7-8; clone_size: .; d_call: TRBD1; j_call: TRBJ2-1; cdr3_aa: CASSSPSKTGAYNEQFF; cdr3_nt: TGTGCCAGCAGCTCACCCAGTAAGACAGGGGCCTACAATGAGCAGTTCTTC
v_call: TRBV28; clone_size: .; d_call: TRBD1; j_call: TRBJ1-2; cdr3_aa: CASSLYRGGGYTF; cdr3_nt: TGTGCCAGCAGTTTATACAGGGGGGGTGGCTACACCTTC
v_call: TRBV5-6; clone_size: .; d_call: .; j_call: TRBJ2-7; cdr3_aa: CASSFNPGLEQYF; cdr3_nt: TGTGCCAGCAGCTTTAATCCCGGGCTCGAGCAGTACTTC
v_call: TRBV7-2; clone_size: .; d_call: .; j_call: TRBJ1-4; cdr3_aa: CASSPAGREWEKLFF; cdr3_nt: TGTGCCAGCAGCCCCGCGGGCAGGGAATGGGAAAAACTGTTTTTT
v_call: TRBV4-2; clone_size: .; d_call: .; j_call: TRBJ2-2; cdr3_aa: CASSQDYRLANTGELFF; cdr3_nt: TGTGCCAGCAGCCAAGATTACAGGCTCGCGAACACCGGGGAGCTGTTTTTT
v_call: TRBV27; clone_size: .; d_call: .; j_call: TRBJ2-7; cdr3_aa: CASSLTGATGEQYF; cdr3_nt: TGTGCCAGCAGTTTAACGGGAGCCACAGGCGAGCAGTACTTC
v_call: TRBV2; clone_size: .; d_call: TRBD2; j_call: TRBJ2-7; cdr3_aa: CASTLGAGGPSLHYEQYF; cdr3_nt: TGTGCCAGCACCTTAGGCGCGGGGGGGCCTTCCCTCCACTACGAGCAGTACTTC